This T cell receptor beta chain was identified in a study of blood T cell repertoires in COVID-19. Overall study: The study drew acute and convalescent COVID-19 samples from the United States, Italy and Spain.

Seattle patients were enrolled during active infection and followed longitudinally. V lost 4 bases, J lost 5 bases, and 14 bases lay in between. CDR1 WSHSY and CDR2 SAAADI come from the germline V gene. CDR3 length: 14 residues. In the authors' methods: Amplification from reference gene primers served as the basis for estimated nucleated cell counts. Some clones are missing from TCRdb's copy, which holds only in-frame ones; the method was immunoSEQ multiplex PCR. The V and J calls and the clone size are those of that table, but D and trimming were determined from the DNA. The data show roughly 460,000 clones, approximately 90% seen once.

The rearrangement joins TRBV10-2 to TRBJ1-1; no firm D call. What was sequenced was peripheral blood. The receptor's source is a man younger than 35 with COVID-19, enrolled during active disease. CDR3 sequence: CASSGSPTLTEAFF. For the CDR3, the DNA is TGCGCCAGCAGTGGATCTCCCACGCTAACTGAAGCTTTCTTT.